In this sample, the clone carrying this TCR beta chain turned up a few times. Its antigen remains unknown. This entry belongs to a study of CD8+CD57+ T cells in acquired aplastic anemia. Study details: Sorted cells (CD4+ and CD8+) yielded DNA amounts that averaged around 3.1 ug. Points from the study as a whole: Significant differences in CD8+ Simpson's diversity were not observed between patients and controls. Patients and controls had in common some 30 CD8+ CDR3 sequences.

It was genomic DNA that served as the template for profiling TCR beta VDJ and CDR3. One entry per CDR3 protein results from TCRdb running MiXCR on the reads. The data show 250,000 to 300,000 distinct CDR3 sequences, approximately 55% seen once. Between the trimmed V and J ends, which lost 5 bases and 1 base, there was a span of 19 bases. This CDR3 is 17 amino acids long. Germline CDR1 and CDR2: MNHNS and SASEGT. Sequenced input: sorted CD4+, CD8+, or CD8+CD57+ T cells (not recorded which) from PBMCs. The chain couples TRBV6-1 to TRBJ2-3; a weak D match, TRBD1 (6 bases). The receptor comes from a human donor with severe aplastic anemia or a healthy control (not recorded which). The CDR3 sequence is CASSKKNRDIGTDTQYF. The CDR3 nucleotides are TGTGCCAGCAGTAAAAAGAACCGGGACATAGGCACAGATACGCAGTATTTT.